A single sample gave rise to the 9 T cell receptor beta chains below, sequenced in a study of memory CD4+ T cells and cytomegalovirus serostatus. Single viable CD3+CD4+CD8-CD45RO+ cells were sorted as the memory CD4+ T cells. Repertoires were generated with immunoSEQ multiplex PCR, while TCRdb's copy carries only in-frame clones and drops some. This table holds under 55,000 clones, around 78% found once. Sequencing was performed on memory CD4+ T cells from blood. These receptors all come from an adult in good health and CMV-seronegative.

The chain uses TRBV2 and TRBJ1-1; D gene unclear. Germline CDR1 and CDR2: SNHLY and FYNNEI. V shed 3 bases and J shed 0 bases, with 5 bases lying between them. The CDR3 loop spans 13 amino acids. The CDR3 DNA is TGTGCCAGCAGTGATCCATTGAACACTGAAGCTTTCTTT. Encoded protein: CASSDPLNTEAFF. Together with reference TRBV2 and TRBJ1-1, the CDR3 gives the full variable domain: EPEVTQTPSHQVTQMGQEVILRCVPISNHLYFYWYRQILGQKVEFLVSFYNNEISEKSEIFDDQFSVERPDGSNFTLKIRSTKLEDSAMYFCASSDPLNTEAFFGQGTRLTVV.

The chain employs TRBV28 and TRBJ1-2, with D uncertain. Germline assignment: CDR1 MDHEN and CDR2 SYDVKM. Trimming took off 4 bases at V and 4 bases at J, with 16 bases between the two ends. There are 15 residues in the CDR3. The CDR3 bases are TGTGCCAGCAGTTCCCCGGGAGAGCTTTCCTATGGCTACACCTTC. Its protein product is CASSSPGELSYGYTF.

This clone was found a few times. The chain is built from TRBV5-6 and TRBJ2-7; 9 nucleotides line up with TRBD1. The germline CDR1 and CDR2 sequences are SGHDT and YYEEEE. J lost 3 bases, V lost 4 bases, and 8 bases had no gene match. The CDR3 consists of 15 residues. The CDR3 is CASSLGTGRYYEQYF. The DNA for the CDR3 is TGTGCCAGCAGCCTGGGGACAGGGAGGTACTACGAGCAGTACTTC.

This rearrangement joins TRBV5-4 to TRBJ2-5; 10 bases are a match to TRBD2. The CDR3 runs to 17 residues. V was pared by 4 bases and J by 0 bases, with 9 bases of the junction left unmatched. Germline V gene lookup returns CDR1 SGHNT and CDR2 YYREEE (reference sequence). CDR3 bases: TGTGCCAGCAGCAAGGGACTAGCGCCGGTGGACCAAGAGACCCAGTACTTC. Translating it yields CASSKGLAPVDQETQYF.

The V gene is TRBV28, the J gene TRBJ1-2, with D perhaps TRBD1 (5 bases). The germline V gene has CDR1 MDHEN and CDR2 SYDVKM. The CDR3 covers 14 residues. V was trimmed by 1 base and J by 4 bases, leaving 10 bases between them. CDR3 sequence: CASSLSGLGYGYTF. The CDR3 bases are TGTGCCAGCAGTTTATCAGGGTTGGGCTATGGCTACACCTTC.

V is TRBV4-3 and J is TRBJ2-1; 10 nucleotides match TRBD2. There are 17 residues in the CDR3. Germline V gene data show CDR1 as LGHNA and CDR2 as YSLEER. The ends lost 1 base at V and 2 bases at J; junction bases unmatched: 5. The CDR3 spells CASSQGFSGGAYNEQFF. Here the CDR3 DNA reads TGCGCCAGCAGCCAAGGGTTCAGCGGGGGGGCCTACAATGAGCAGTTCTTC.

This clone occurred once. This chain uses TRBV7-3 with TRBJ1-2; 7 nucleotides line up with TRBD1. Germline trimming cut 5 bases from V and 5 bases from J; bases unmatched to any gene: 8. Germline V gives CDR1 SGHTA, CDR2 FQGTGA. This CDR3 has 14 amino acids. CDR3 in DNA: TGTGCCAGCAGCCTAAGGGACAGCAGTTATGGCTACACCTTC. Translating it yields CASSLRDSSYGYTF.

CDR3 in DNA: TGTGCCAGCAGCACAAGAGGGGGGTTCAGCACTGAAGCTTTCTTT. Amino acid sequence: CASSTRGGFSTEAFF. V and J are TRBV7-2 and TRBJ1-1; tentative D call: TRBD1 (6 bases). CDR3 length: 15 amino acids. Germline values: CDR1 SGHTA, CDR2 FQGNSA. V lost 5 bases, J lost 4 bases, and 17 bases lay in between.

This clone was observed a handful of times. The chain has TRBV2 and TRBJ2-2, with TRBD2 matching 11 bases. Germline CDR1 is SNHLY and CDR2 is FYNNEI. The CDR3 has 15 amino acids. V dropped 4 bases and J dropped 5; count of bases not matched to a gene: 3. The CDR3 here is CASSVRTSGTGELFF. The CDR3 region has the DNA TGTGCCAGCAGTGTTAGGACTAGCGGGACCGGGGAGCTGTTTTTT.